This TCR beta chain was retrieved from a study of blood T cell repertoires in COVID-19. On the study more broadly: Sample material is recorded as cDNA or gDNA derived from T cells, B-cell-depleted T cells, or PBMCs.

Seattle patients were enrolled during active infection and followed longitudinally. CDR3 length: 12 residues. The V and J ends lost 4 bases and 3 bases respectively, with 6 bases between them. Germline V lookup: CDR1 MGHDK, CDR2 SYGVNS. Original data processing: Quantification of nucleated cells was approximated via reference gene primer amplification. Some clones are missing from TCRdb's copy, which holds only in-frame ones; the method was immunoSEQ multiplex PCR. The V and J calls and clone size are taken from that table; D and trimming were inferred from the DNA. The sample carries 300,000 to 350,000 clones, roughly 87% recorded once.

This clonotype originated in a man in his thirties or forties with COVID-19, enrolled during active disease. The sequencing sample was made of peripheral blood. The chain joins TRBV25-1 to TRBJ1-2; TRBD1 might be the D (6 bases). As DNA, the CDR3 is TGTGCCAGCAGTGGGACAGACTATGGCTACACCTTC. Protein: CASSGTDYGYTF.